One and the same sample provided the 30 T cell receptor beta chains below, sequenced in a study of shared clonotypes between healthy human individuals. The naive CD8 fraction comprised CD45RO-negative cells positively selected for CCR7 and excluded terminally differentiated effector memory CD45RA+ cells. Here immunoSEQ multiplex PCR was the method, and the copy in TCRdb shows in-frame clones only, minus some. The data contain 2 million to 2.5 million clones, roughly 91% of them singletons. Input material: naive CD8+ T cells from PBMCs. The receptors originated from a young man in good health. Some clones in this sample may be carry-over from other donors' samples.

The V gene is TRBV7-9, the J gene TRBJ1-2; 10 bases are shared with TRBD1. Per the germline V gene, CDR1 is SEHNR and CDR2 is FQNEAQ (reference sequence). CDR3 length: 14 residues. Trimming at V came to 5 bases and at J to 14 bases, leaving 14 bases not matched to a gene. The CDR3 loop reads CASSSPGQGHVATF. The CDR3, as DNA: TGTGCCAGCAGCAGCCCGGGACAGGGGCACGTGGCGACCTTC.

This clone has only one observation. This chain links TRBV6-6 with TRBJ2-7; 7 bases line up with TRBD1. Trimming at V came to 6 bases and at J to 2 bases, leaving 10 bases not matched to a gene. Germline V gene lookup returns CDR1 MNHNY and CDR2 SVGAGI (reference sequence). The CDR3 is made up of 15 amino acids. The CDR3 coding sequence is TGTGCCAGCAGGCCGTCCGGGACAGCAGCCTACGAGCAGTACTTC. It translates to CASRPSGTAAYEQYF.

The chain joins TRBV29-1 to TRBJ1-1, with TRBD1 matching over 8 bases. Germline CDR1 SQVTM, CDR2 ANQGSEA. The CDR3 sequence is 13 residues long. With V trimmed by 6 bases and J by 4 bases, 7 bases remained unmatched. CDR3 loop: CSVWTGMGTEAFF. The DNA of the CDR3 is TGCAGCGTGTGGACAGGGATGGGCACTGAAGCTTTCTTT.

In the case of this clone: The same CDR3 also results from other DNA sequences found in this sample. The J gene is TRBJ2-7, the V gene TRBV27; 14 nucleotides agree with TRBD2. V trimming: 2 bases; J trimming: 3 bases; junction bases outside the gene matches: 0. CDR3 length equals 15 residues. The germline V gene encodes CDR1 MNHEY and CDR2 SMNVEV (reference sequence). The CDR3 DNA is TGTGCCAGCAGTTTAGGACTAGCGGGAGGCTACGAGCAGTACTTC. Translated: CASSLGLAGGYEQYF.

This rearrangement joins TRBV28 to TRBJ2-7; 7 positions match TRBD2. Germline CDR1 MDHEN, CDR2 SYDVKM. The ends lost 3 bases at V and 7 bases at J; junction bases unmatched: 9. The CDR3 covers 14 residues. The CDR3 DNA follows: TGTGCCAGCAGTTTTCTAGCGGTTAGGGAGGAGCAGTACTTC. This gives the protein CASSFLAVREEQYF.

This chain uses TRBV7-9 with TRBJ2-2; D unclear. Per the germline V gene, CDR1 is SEHNR and CDR2 is FQNEAQ (reference sequence). The CDR3 loop spans 16 amino acids. V lost 3 bases to trimming and J lost 1 base, with 12 bases between them. Here the CDR3 DNA reads TGTGCCAGCAGCTTCCACCCCTCGTTGAACACCGGGGAGCTGTTTTTT. Translation: CASSFHPSLNTGELFF.

The genes are TRBV2 and TRBJ2-2; D is uncertain. Germline V gene lookup returns CDR1 SNHLY and CDR2 FYNNEI. The V end lost 10 bases, the J end lost 4 bases, and 10 bases lay between the germline ends. The length of the CDR3 is 12 residues. CDR3 in amino acids: CATPIVTGELFF. The DNA for the CDR3 is TGTGCCACGCCGATTGTCACCGGGGAGCTGTTTTTT.

The chain links TRBV4-2 to TRBJ2-3, with D perhaps TRBD2 (6 bases). In germline, CDR1 is LGHNA, CDR2 YNFKEQ. V lost 0 bases, J lost 1 base, and 11 bases lay in between. The CDR3 length is 16 residues. CDR3 sequence (DNA): TGTGCCAGCAGCCAAGAGGGACTCCTTCGCACAGATACGCAGTATTTT. Protein sequence: CASSQEGLLRTDTQYF.

The rearrangement uses TRBV10-1 and TRBJ2-7; 14 nucleotides align to TRBD2. V dropped 8 bases and J dropped 4; count of bases not matched to a gene: 13. Per the germline V gene, CDR1 is WNHNN and CDR2 is SYGVQD (reference sequence). The CDR3 consists of 17 residues. The CDR3 sequence: CASPTSGRACFKYEQYF. In DNA, the CDR3 is TGCGCCAGCCCGACTAGCGGGAGGGCCTGTTTCAAGTACGAGCAGTACTTC.

Note on this clone: The same CDR3 arises from other DNA sequences in this sample as well. This chain links TRBV6-1 with TRBJ1-5; D gene ambiguous. The length of the CDR3 is 14 residues. Germline V gene data show CDR1 as MNHNS and CDR2 as SASEGT. Trimming removed 2 bases at V and 1 base at J, with 6 bases between. CDR3 residues: CASSEIRSNQPQHF. The CDR3 nucleotides read TGTGCCAGCAGTGAAATACGGAGCAATCAGCCCCAGCATTTT.

V gene TRBV5-1 combines with J gene TRBJ1-3; possible D gene TRBD1, 5 bases. The CDR3 consists of 17 residues. V lost 0 bases, J lost 0 bases, and 13 bases lay in between. Germline values: CDR1 SGHRS, CDR2 YFSETQ. The CDR3 nucleotides are TGCGCCAGCAGCTTGGCCTATGAGGGGTTCTCTGGAAACACCATATATTTT. This translates into CASSLAYEGFSGNTIYF. The variable domain in full, completed from reference TRBV5-1 and TRBJ1-3, reads KAGVTQTPRYLIKTRGQQVTLSCSPISGHRSVSWYQQTPGQGLQFLFEYFSETQRNKGNFPGRFSGRQFSNSRSEMNVSTLELGDSALYLCASSLAYEGFSGNTIYFGEGSWLTVV.

The chain recombines TRBV19 with TRBJ2-1; D may be TRBD1 or TRBD2 (5 bases each). CDR3 length: 17 residues. The V end was cut by 7 bases, the J end by 0 bases, with 19 bases between. Germline-derived CDR1 and CDR2 are LNHDA and SQIVND (reference sequence). CDR3: CASTKWWGGGSYNEQFF. In DNA form, the CDR3 reads TGTGCCAGTACCAAATGGTGGGGCGGAGGCTCCTACAATGAGCAGTTCTTC. Looking up the rest from reference TRBV19 and TRBJ2-1 gives the full variable domain: DGGITQSPKYLFRKEGQNVTLSCEQNLNHDAMYWYRQDPGQGLRLIYYSQIVNDFQKGDIAEGYSVSREKKESFPLTVTSAQKNPTAFYLCASTKWWGGGSYNEQFFGPGTRLTVL.

The rearrangement links TRBV9 to TRBJ2-1; 7 positions match TRBD1. The CDR3 sequence is 18 residues long. V shed 4 bases, J shed 4 bases, and the junction held 17 bases outside the gene matches. CDR1 SGDLS and CDR2 YYNGEE come from the germline V gene. The CDR3 coding sequence is TGTGCCAGCAGCCCCCGCCGGGGACAGCAGTCCCAGTACAATGAGCAGTTCTTC. Its protein product is CASSPRRGQQSQYNEQFF.

The chain couples TRBV16 to TRBJ2-7, with TRBD2 as a possible D gene (5 bases). Germline CDR1 and CDR2: KGHSY and FQNENV. The CDR3 spans 13 residues. Trimming pared 3 bases from V and 2 bases from J, leaving 8 bases between. Here the CDR3 DNA reads TGTGCCAGCAGCCAGGGGAGCCCCTACGAGCAGTACTTC. Encoded protein: CASSQGSPYEQYF.

This chain connects TRBV6-5 to TRBJ2-7; possible D gene TRBD1, 7 bases. V dropped 0 bases and J dropped 4 bases, with 16 bases sitting between them. Germline V gives CDR1 MNHEY, CDR2 SVGAGI. The CDR3 consists of 16 residues. The CDR3 loop reads CASSYSAGQTFYEQYF. DNA of the CDR3: TGTGCCAGCAGTTACTCGGCGGGACAGACATTTTACGAGCAGTACTTC.

This clone occurred once. The J gene is TRBJ2-1, the V gene TRBV6-5; D possibly corresponds to TRBD2 (5 bases). The length of the CDR3 is 12 residues. CDR1 and CDR2 (germline): MNHEY, SVGAGI. Trimming took 10 bases from V and 4 from J, leaving 11 bases between them. CDR3 nucleotide sequence: TGTGCCACTGGGAGACCGTACAATGAGCAGTTCTTC. Translation gives CATGRPYNEQFF.

This chain links TRBV27 with TRBJ2-7; D perhaps matches TRBD2 (5 bases). CDR3 length: 14 amino acids. Germline lookup yields CDR1 MNHEY and CDR2 SMNVEV (reference sequence). The V and J ends lost 4 bases and 6 bases respectively, with 16 bases between them. CDR3 region: CASSYRPAEAEQYF. The CDR3 DNA reads TGTGCCAGCAGTTACCGCCCGGCGGAGGCCGAGCAGTACTTC.

V gene TRBV28 combines with J gene TRBJ1-2; D may be TRBD1 (5 bases). The CDR3 length is 17 residues. V was shortened by 6 bases and J by 8 bases, with 28 bases between the two germline ends. CDR1 is MDHEN, CDR2 SYDVKM, per germline. The CDR3 sequence is CASSLGGDTILYHGYTF. In DNA, the CDR3 is TGTGCCAGCAGCCTCGGGGGAGACACCATCCTCTACCACGGCTACACCTTC.

The chain carries TRBV5-1 and TRBJ1-2; D is ambiguous. V was cut by 0 bases and J by 6 bases, with 15 bases left in between. This CDR3 region has 15 residues. Germline CDR1 SGHRS, CDR2 YFSETQ. CDR3 nucleotide sequence: TGCGCCAGCAGCTTGGACGCCGGGCAATCGAATGGCTACACCTTC. It yields the protein CASSLDAGQSNGYTF.

The rearrangement links TRBV4-3 to TRBJ2-1; TRBD1 aligns across 8 bases. The V gene's germline CDR1 is LGHNA and CDR2 YSLEER. CDR3 length equals 18 residues. J gave up 5 bases and V 3 bases, and 15 bases lay outside the gene matches. The CDR3 reads CASSHKVGNRDRNNEQFF. The CDR3 nucleotides read TGCGCCAGCAGCCATAAAGTGGGAAACCGGGACAGGAACAATGAGCAGTTCTTC.

The rearrangement links TRBV27 to TRBJ2-1, with a tentative D call TRBD1 (5 bases). Trimming removed 3 bases from V and 5 bases from J, with 17 bases in between. The CDR3 has 16 amino acids. CDR1 is MNHEY, CDR2 SMNVEV, per germline (reference sequence). CDR3 protein: CASSLVGPRWDNEQFF. The CDR3 bases are TGTGCCAGCAGTTTGGTGGGGCCGAGATGGGACAATGAGCAGTTCTTC.

V gene TRBV9 combines with J gene TRBJ2-3; possible D gene TRBD2, 5 bases. Per the germline V gene, CDR1 is SGDLS and CDR2 is YYNGEE. CDR3 length equals 14 residues. V was shortened by 5 bases and J by 4 bases, with 14 bases between the two germline ends. The CDR3 DNA sequence: TGTGCCAGCAGTGGACTGGATACCTCAGATACGCAGTATTTT. Its translation is CASSGLDTSDTQYF.

CDR3 bases: TGTGCCAGCAGCTTACCTTTCTGGGGAACAGATACGCAGTATTTT. Its protein product is CASSLPFWGTDTQYF. The V call is TRBV11-2, the J call TRBJ2-3; D gene uncertain. V dropped 2 bases and J dropped 3 bases, with 12 bases sitting between them. This CDR3 comprises 15 residues. In germline, CDR1 is SGHAT, CDR2 FQNNGV.

The V call is TRBV29-1, the J call TRBJ2-2, with D uncertain. Trimming removed 5 bases at V and 1 base at J, with 5 bases between. The germline gives CDR1 SQVTM, CDR2 ANQGSEA. The CDR3 totals 12 residues. CDR3 sequence reads: CSVLLNTGELFF. The DNA for the CDR3 is TGCAGCGTTCTTCTGAACACCGGGGAGCTGTTTTTT.

V usage is TRBV5-4 and J usage is TRBJ2-2, with D perhaps TRBD2 (6 bases). This CDR3 contains 15 residues. Per germline, CDR1 SGHNT and CDR2 YYREEE (reference sequence). The V gene lost 3 bases and the J gene lost 4 bases, with 13 bases spanning the gap. CDR3: CASSSWGLGTGELFF. CDR3 sequence (DNA): TGTGCCAGCAGCTCTTGGGGACTCGGCACCGGGGAGCTGTTTTTT.

J is TRBJ2-2 and V is TRBV5-1; 13 bases align to TRBD2. The trim removed 4 bases at V and 6 bases at J, leaving 6 bases unmatched. The CDR3 totals 16 residues. From germline, CDR1 is SGHRS and CDR2 YFSETQ. In DNA form, the CDR3 reads TGCGCCAGCAGCCCCGCCACTAGCGGGAGGGCCGGGGAGCTGTTTTTT. Protein: CASSPATSGRAGELFF.

The V call is TRBV5-1, the J call TRBJ1-4, with D perhaps matching TRBD1 (5 bases). The V gene lost 0 bases and the J gene lost 0 bases, with 9 bases spanning the gap. The CDR3 is 16 amino acids. Germline V lookup: CDR1 SGHRS, CDR2 YFSETQ. The CDR3 spells CASSLAGRPTNEKLFF. CDR3 nucleotides: TGCGCCAGCAGCTTGGCAGGGCGGCCAACTAATGAAAAACTGTTTTTT.

The gene calls are TRBV28 and TRBJ1-2; D is perhaps TRBD1 (6 bases). V was clipped by 7 bases and J by 3 bases, with 18 bases between them. The CDR3 has 15 residues. CDR1 MDHEN and CDR2 SYDVKM come from the germline V gene. For the CDR3, the DNA is TGTGCCAGCAAATTCCCTCTGGCAGGGGACTATGGCTACACCTTC. Translated: CASKFPLAGDYGYTF.

Comment on this clone: The same CDR3 is also encoded by other DNA sequences in this sample. The rearrangement links TRBV7-9 to TRBJ2-7, with TRBD1 matching over 9 bases. The V segment lost 5 bases and the J segment 5 bases; nucleotides outside the gene matches: 7. The CDR3 loop spans 14 amino acids. Germline V lookup: CDR1 SEHNR, CDR2 FQNEAQ (reference sequence). The CDR3 sequence: CASSPRDRDHEQYF. The CDR3 DNA sequence: TGTGCCAGCAGCCCACGGGACAGGGACCACGAGCAGTACTTC. Full variable domain (rest looked up from reference TRBV7-9 and TRBJ2-7): DTGVSQNPRHKITKRGQNVTFRCDPISEHNRLYWYRQTLGQGPEFLTYFQNEAQLEKSRLLSDRFSAERPKGSFSTLEIQRTEQGDSAMYLCASSPRDRDHEQYFGPGTRLTVT.

This sequence joins TRBV9 and TRBJ2-2; D tentatively fits TRBD1 or TRBD2 (5 bases each). The CDR3 covers 15 residues. Germline CDR1 is SGDLS and CDR2 is YYNGEE. V lost 3 bases, J lost 6 bases, and 15 bases lay in between. The DNA for the CDR3 is TGTGCCAGCAGCGGCGCAGGGACCAGTGCCGGGGAGCTGTTTTTT. Its protein is CASSGAGTSAGELFF.